This is a list of T cell receptor beta chains from one sample in a study of OX40 agonist ivuxolimab in advanced cancers. Produced via immunoSEQ multiplex PCR; TCRdb's table is partial and in-frame only. Of over 150,000 clones listed, approximately 94% were seen once; the top ten hold approximately 0.3%. The sequencing used CD4+ or CD8+ T cells sorted from blood, collected in a trial of the OX40 agonist ivuxolimab. All receptors derive from an adult with an advanced solid tumor such as melanoma, head and neck, liver or kidney cancer. Both conserved end residues are part of each CDR3. A D gene is named only where the DNA matches it firmly. Rows give clone size only sometimes, using once, few, many, or a class for an expanded clone.

clone_size	v_call	cdr3_length	d_call	j_call	cdr3_nt	cdr3_aa
NA	TRBV9	15	TRBD2	TRBJ2-7	TGTGCCAGCAGCGTAGGGCTAGCGGCTTCCTACGAGCAGTACTTC	CASSVGLAASYEQYF
NA	TRBV6-5	15	TRBD2	TRBJ2-7	TGTGCCAGCAGTCCCGAAGCGGGGTATTCCTACGAGCAGTACTTC	CASSPEAGYSYEQYF
few	TRBV5-1	12	NA	TRBJ1-2	TGCGCCAGCGTGGGGACCTCGGGTGGCTACACCTTC	CASVGTSGGYTF
NA	TRBV28	12	NA	TRBJ1-2	TGTGCCAGCAGAGCACAGGAGTATGGCTACACCTTC	CASRAQEYGYTF
NA	TRBV6-6	14	TRBD1	TRBJ2-2	TGTGCCACCGGGACAGGGTATAACACCGGGGAGCTGTTTTTT	CATGTGYNTGELFF
NA	TRBV5-1	16	TRBD2	TRBJ2-2	TGCGCCAGCAGCTTGGATGCGGGGGGCCCCACCGGGGAGCTGTTTTTT	CASSLDAGGPTGELFF
NA	TRBV2	13	NA	TRBJ1-2	TGTGCCAGCAGTGAAATCCAGGGTTATGGCTACACCTTC	CASSEIQGYGYTF
NA	TRBV2	16	NA	TRBJ1-3	TGTGCCAGCACCCCGGGGCAGGTTCTTCCCGGAAACACCATATATTTT	CASTPGQVLPGNTIYF
NA	TRBV4-3	16	NA	TRBJ2-6	TGCGCCAGCAGCCCTTTAGGGACGGCGGCGGCCAACGTCCTGACTTTC	CASSPLGTAAANVLTF
NA	TRBV10-1	18	NA	TRBJ2-6	TGCGCCAGCAGTGTCGAGCAAGATCGCACAAGTCGGGCCAACGTCCTGACTTTC	CASSVEQDRTSRANVLTF
NA	TRBV5-8	15	TRBD1	TRBJ1-4	TGTGCCAGCAGTTTGGGGACAGGGACTATTGAAAAACTGTTTTTT	CASSLGTGTIEKLFF
NA	TRBV13	16	NA	TRBJ2-3	TGTGCCAGCAGTCAGCCGTCCAGCGTCCGCACAGATACGCAGTATTTT	CASSQPSSVRTDTQYF
NA	TRBV5-8	14	NA	TRBJ2-1	TGTGCCAGCAGCCGGGCTACGATTTACAATGAGCAGTTCTTC	CASSRATIYNEQFF
NA	TRBV5-1	16	NA	TRBJ1-1	TGCGCCAGCACGCAGGGTGGGGGGATCACCTTCACTGAAGCTTTCTTT	CASTQGGGITFTEAFF
NA	TRBV29-1	11	NA	TRBJ1-2	TGCAGCGTTGGCTCAGGGCTCTCCTCCACCTTC	CSVGSGLSSTF
few	TRBV6-1	13	NA	TRBJ1-4	TGTGCCGGCTTGGACAGCTCGAATGAAAAACTGTTTTTT	CAGLDSSNEKLFF
NA	TRBV6-5	15	NA	TRBJ1-6	TGTGCCAGCAGTGTAGGACAGATGACTTATTCACCCCTCCACTTT	CASSVGQMTYSPLHF
NA	TRBV29-1	13	TRBD1	TRBJ2-7	TGCAGCGTGCTGCCGGGACAGGGTTCCGAGCAGTACTTC	CSVLPGQGSEQYF
once	TRBV29-1	15	NA	TRBJ2-5	TGCAGCGTTGAAGGAAAACAGGGCTCGGTGGAGACCCAGTACTTC	CSVEGKQGSVETQYF
NA	TRBV5-3	14	NA	TRBJ2-7	TGTGCCAGAAGCTTGGGTACTAGGGCGGTCGAGCAGTACTTC	CARSLGTRAVEQYF
NA	TRBV6-6	13	NA	TRBJ2-7	TGTGCCAGCAGTTACTCGCAGGCCTACGAGCAGTACTTC	CASSYSQAYEQYF
NA	TRBV7-2	14	NA	TRBJ1-1	TGTGCCAGCAGCTTAGCGGGGGTGTACACTGAAGCTTTCTTT	CASSLAGVYTEAFF
once	TRBV18	16	TRBD2	TRBJ2-2	TGTGCCAGCTCACCAACCAGCGGGGGGGTCACCGGGGAGCTGTTTTTT	CASSPTSGGVTGELFF
NA	TRBV11-2	15	TRBD2	TRBJ2-7	TGTGCCAGCAGCCGGGATCTAGCGGGAGCTCGTGAGCAGTACTTC	CASSRDLAGAREQYF
NA	TRBV6-5	15	NA	TRBJ1-5	TGTGCCAGCAGTTACGGGGGAGGAAACAATCAGCCCCAGCATTTT	CASSYGGGNNQPQHF
NA	TRBV7-2	14	NA	TRBJ1-2	TGTGCCAGCAGCTTAGGGTTGGTTTATCAGGGCTACACCTTC	CASSLGLVYQGYTF
NA	TRBV18	14	TRBD1	TRBJ2-7	TGTGCCAGCTCCCGACTTGGACAGGGGTACGAGCAGTACTTC	CASSRLGQGYEQYF
NA	TRBV6-6	13	NA	TRBJ2-2	TGTGCCAGCAGCCGACAGTCCACCGGGGAGCTGTTTTTT	CASSRQSTGELFF